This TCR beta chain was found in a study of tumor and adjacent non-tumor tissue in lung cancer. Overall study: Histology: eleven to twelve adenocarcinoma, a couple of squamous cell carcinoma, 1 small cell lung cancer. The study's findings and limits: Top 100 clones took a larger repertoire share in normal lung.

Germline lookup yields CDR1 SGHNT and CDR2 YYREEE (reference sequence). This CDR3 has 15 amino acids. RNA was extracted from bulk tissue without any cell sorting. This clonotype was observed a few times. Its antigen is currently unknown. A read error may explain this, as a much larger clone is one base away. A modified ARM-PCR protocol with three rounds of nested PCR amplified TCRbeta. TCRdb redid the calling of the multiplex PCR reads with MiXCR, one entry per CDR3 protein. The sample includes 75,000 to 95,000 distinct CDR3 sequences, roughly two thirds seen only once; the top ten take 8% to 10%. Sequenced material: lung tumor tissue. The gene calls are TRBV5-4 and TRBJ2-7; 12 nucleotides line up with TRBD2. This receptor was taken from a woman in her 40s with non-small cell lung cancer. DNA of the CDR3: TGTGCCTGCAGCTTATCTAGCGGGAGGGCCTACGAGCAGTACTTC. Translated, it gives CACSLSSGRAYEQYF.